This passage covers 8 T cell receptor beta chains from one sample sequenced in a study of cytomegalovirus exposure and HLA in healthy donors. This PCR relied on a set of 60 Vbeta primers and 13 Jbeta primers. Libraries were prepared by immunoSEQ multiplex PCR; TCRdb keeps only in-frame clonotypes and omits some of them. The data contain 160,000 or so clones, 80% to 85% of them singletons. Specimen: PBMCs. All receptors derive from a male donor in good health and CMV-seropositive.

The chain is built from TRBV7-9 and TRBJ2-3, with 10 bases that match TRBD2. Germline V gene data show CDR1 as SEHNR and CDR2 as FQNEAQ (reference sequence). The CDR3 is 15 amino acids. With 3 bases clipped from V and 2 bases from J, the junction kept 2 bases outside the gene matches. Here the CDR3 DNA reads TGTGCCAGCAGCTTCCTAGCGGGGGCCACAGATACGCAGTATTTT. Translating it yields CASSFLAGATDTQYF.

The V gene is TRBV11-3, the J gene TRBJ2-2; 7 bases align to TRBD2. This CDR3 spans 14 amino acids. The V gene's germline CDR1 is SGHNT and CDR2 YENEEA. Unmatched junction bases numbered 2, after V lost 5 bases and J lost 2 bases. CDR3 DNA sequence: TGTGCCAGCAGCCCGGGGGGAAACACCGGGGAGCTGTTTTTT. This encodes CASSPGGNTGELFF.

The V gene is TRBV28, the J gene TRBJ1-2; D is possibly TRBD1 (6 bases). This CDR3 has 14 residues. Germline CDR1 and CDR2: MDHEN and SYDVKM. The V end was cut by 5 bases, the J end by 4 bases, with 14 bases between. CDR3: CASSLPTQGYGYTF. As DNA, the CDR3 is TGTGCCAGCAGTCTACCGACACAGGGCTATGGCTACACCTTC.

In regard to this clone: One end of the junction is discordant with germline, which a read error may explain. This sequence joins TRBV2 and TRBJ1-1; D not resolved. Germline CDR1 reads SNHLY; CDR2 reads FYNNEI. This CDR3 is 13 amino acids long. The CDR3 DNA is TGTGCCAGCAGTGGGGCTCCGAACGCTGAAGCTTTCTTT. It is translated as CASSGAPNAEAFF.

V is TRBV19 and J is TRBJ2-7, with D perhaps matching TRBD1 (6 bases). Germline CDR1 is LNHDA and CDR2 is SQIVND (reference sequence). This CDR3 contains 12 residues. With 9 bases removed from V and 6 bases from J, the gap between germline ends came to 15 bases. The CDR3 nucleotides are TGTGCCAGCCGGGACACCAGGAGCGAGCAGTACTTC. This sequence encodes CASRDTRSEQYF.

V and J are TRBV5-1 and TRBJ2-2; TRBD2 agrees at 13 bases. Germline V lookup: CDR1 SGHRS, CDR2 YFSETQ. V was pared by 0 bases and J by 7 bases, with 6 bases of the junction left unmatched. The CDR3 contains 17 residues. The CDR3 bases are TGCGCCAGCAGCTTGGGGACTAGCGGGGGTGCTGTCGGGGAGCTGTTTTTT. The encoded protein is CASSLGTSGGAVGELFF.

The V gene is TRBV6-5, the J gene TRBJ1-3; D ambiguous. With 6 bases removed from V and 5 bases from J, the gap between germline ends came to 5 bases. CDR3 size: 11 residues. Germline values: CDR1 MNHEY, CDR2 SVGAGI. The CDR3 loop is CASSHRNTIYF. CDR3 coding DNA: TGTGCCAGCAGCCACAGAAACACCATATATTTT.

This chain joins TRBV5-5 and TRBJ2-3; the match to TRBD2 covers 7 bases. V lost 0 bases, J lost 2 bases, and 6 bases stayed unmatched. CDR1 and CDR2 from the germline V gene are SGHKS and YYEKEE (reference sequence). This CDR3 region has 16 residues. CDR3 amino acids: CASSLGASGYTDTQYF. As DNA, the CDR3 is TGTGCCAGCAGCTTGGGAGCTAGCGGATACACAGATACGCAGTATTTT.